This is a list of T cell receptor beta chains from one sample in a study of blood T cells in healthy people across ages. TCRdb redid the calling of the 5' RACE reads with MiXCR, one entry per CDR3 protein. The sample lists approximately 1,000,000 distinct CDR3 sequences; 45% were seen once. The sequenced sample was blood. The receptors were gathered from a woman in her fifties or sixties in good health. Each CDR3 is given without its conserved first and last residue. Each record gives: CDR3 protein, V gene, J gene.

CDR3 protein: ASSLERTGARY
V gene: TRBV11-2
J gene: TRBJ2-4

CDR3 protein: AGSLSGRRGLAKNIQY
V gene: TRBV27
J gene: NA

CDR3 protein: ASSYAREVNEQF
V gene: TRBV7-9
J gene: TRBJ2-1

CDR3 protein: ASSLRALRGRAGEQF
V gene: TRBV28
J gene: TRBJ2-1

CDR3 protein: ASSESGAGANVLT
V gene: TRBV10-2
J gene: TRBJ2-6

CDR3 protein: ASSQGYSGSRKDEQY
V gene: TRBV4-1
J gene: TRBJ2-7

CDR3 protein: ASSLGTVNNEQY
V gene: TRBV5-1
J gene: NA

CDR3 protein: SARTSGYSSYNEQY
V gene: TRBV20-1
J gene: NA

CDR3 protein: ASSPKTLALSYNEQF
V gene: TRBV27
J gene: TRBJ2-1

CDR3 protein: SAYGEGRSYNEQF
V gene: TRBV20-1
J gene: TRBJ2-1

CDR3 protein: ASSYGQPYGYT
V gene: TRBV14
J gene: TRBJ1-2

CDR3 protein: ASSLESFRGNEQF
V gene: TRBV5-1
J gene: TRBJ2-1

CDR3 protein: ASSQSPVNEQF
V gene: TRBV6-5
J gene: TRBJ2-1

CDR3 protein: ASSVGGGSGRAGEQF
V gene: TRBV9
J gene: TRBJ2-1

CDR3 protein: ASSYGRADEETQY
V gene: TRBV6-5
J gene: TRBJ2-5

CDR3 protein: ASSDQGEKLF
V gene: TRBV2
J gene: TRBJ1-4

CDR3 protein: ASSRGTGGDQPQH
V gene: TRBV5-8
J gene: TRBJ1-5

CDR3 protein: ASSDRPASTYEQY
V gene: TRBV25-1
J gene: TRBJ2-7

CDR3 protein: ASRSGRLAGGGNEQF
V gene: TRBV6-1
J gene: TRBJ2-1

CDR3 protein: ATSEGSNWDQETQY
V gene: TRBV24-1
J gene: TRBJ2-5

CDR3 protein: SVGGGTEYPNEQF
V gene: TRBV29-1
J gene: TRBJ2-1

CDR3 protein: ASSETVRANTGELF
V gene: TRBV10-1
J gene: TRBJ2-2

CDR3 protein: ASSPLMGNTEAF
V gene: TRBV28
J gene: TRBJ1-1

CDR3 protein: ASSSPTRETQY
V gene: TRBV7-2
J gene: TRBJ2-5

CDR3 protein: SARDLARSIEAF
V gene: TRBV20-1
J gene: TRBJ1-1

CDR3 protein: ASSSGDGRAGTDTQY
V gene: TRBV11-2
J gene: TRBJ2-3

CDR3 protein: ASSSSFFEQY
V gene: TRBV28
J gene: TRBJ2-7

CDR3 protein: ASSQMTSGTSYEQY
V gene: TRBV4-1
J gene: TRBJ2-7

CDR3 protein: ASSLEEGRMIRGYGYT
V gene: TRBV12-3/TRBV12-4
J gene: TRBJ1-2

CDR3 protein: ASTPGQTITDTQY
V gene: TRBV2
J gene: TRBJ2-3

CDR3 protein: ASSDGRYYEQY
V gene: TRBV2
J gene: NA

CDR3 protein: ASSLVGAGTGDNNEQF
V gene: TRBV12-3/TRBV12-4
J gene: TRBJ2-1

CDR3 protein: ASSFRRTYNEQF
V gene: TRBV11-1
J gene: TRBJ2-1

CDR3 protein: ASLPGATDTQY
V gene: TRBV6-1
J gene: TRBJ2-3

CDR3 protein: ASTFAAYYNEQY
V gene: TRBV7-9
J gene: TRBJ2-5

CDR3 protein: ASSASGTSLANEQF
V gene: TRBV7-2
J gene: TRBJ2-1

CDR3 protein: ASSLSGRETEAF
V gene: TRBV27
J gene: TRBJ1-1

CDR3 protein: ASSKEWSTDTQY
V gene: TRBV21-1
J gene: TRBJ2-3

CDR3 protein: ASSSSPGQGSNYGYT
V gene: TRBV28
J gene: TRBJ1-2

CDR3 protein: ASTLTGNEQF
V gene: TRBV9
J gene: TRBJ2-1

CDR3 protein: ASSETDRVIYNSPLH
V gene: TRBV5-1
J gene: TRBJ1-6

CDR3 protein: ASRTGGVAYNEQF
V gene: TRBV28
J gene: TRBJ2-1

CDR3 protein: SARESSGRAYEQY
V gene: TRBV20-1
J gene: TRBJ2-7

CDR3 protein: ATRGVARDNEQF
V gene: TRBV10-3
J gene: TRBJ2-1

CDR3 protein: ATSRDQSEKLF
V gene: TRBV15
J gene: TRBJ1-4

CDR3 protein: ASTPGGIYEQY
V gene: TRBV2
J gene: TRBJ2-7

CDR3 protein: ASSLSSGVGYT
V gene: TRBV27
J gene: TRBJ1-2

CDR3 protein: APRQGTSGSNEQY
V gene: TRBV10-3
J gene: TRBJ2-7

CDR3 protein: AAPIGNQPQH
V gene: TRBV27
J gene: TRBJ1-5

CDR3 protein: ASSPNLVASGANVLT
V gene: TRBV9
J gene: TRBJ2-6

CDR3 protein: ASSPEGHNEQF
V gene: TRBV5-1
J gene: TRBJ2-1